These 29 T cell receptor beta chains were all obtained from the same sample, sequenced in a study of beta chain features in type 1 diabetes (dated by TCRdb to the late 2010s). On the study overall, not on this receptor specifically: Type 1 diabetes patients showed a moderate but significant shortening of TCRB CDR3 length in all four CD4+ subsets.

Library preparation was by the immunoSEQ multiplex PCR assay. All of the isolated RNA was reverse transcribed with the High Capacity cDNA Reverse Transcription Kit, so expressed TCRB transcripts were sequenced. As stored in TCRdb, this immuneACCESS dataset retains in-frame rearrangements with V and J assigned. A fraction of the clones does not appear; measured against another copy, unresolved V genes explain less than half of the discrepancy, and the remainder lacks a known reason. The sample includes some 640,000 clones, with over 12% observed a single time. Of the sample, nearly 0.04% is held by the ten largest clones. These TCRs' antigens remain unknown. The sequencing input was naive CD4+ T cells from blood. The sample's cell subset or site label, in plain terms: true naive CD4+ T cells. The receptors stem from a man between 18 and 29 years old with type 1 diabetes.

The chain has TRBV29-1 and TRBJ1-4, with D unresolved. The CDR3 is 13 residues long. Trimming cost V 4 bases and J 6 bases, with 12 bases left between them. From germline, CDR1 is SQVTM and CDR2 ANQGSEA. CDR3 DNA sequence: TGCAGCGTTGCGAGGCAGCCGGATGAAAAACTGTTTTTT. Its protein is CSVARQPDEKLFF.

The V call is TRBV14, the J call TRBJ2-3; TRBD2 is a possible D gene (7 bases). CDR3 length: 16 residues. V lost 2 bases, J lost 1 base, and 13 bases lay in between. The germline V gene encodes CDR1 SGHDN and CDR2 FVKESK. CDR3 bases: TGTGCCAGCAGCCAACGCTACGGGGGGCGCACAGATACGCAGTATTTT. Translated, it gives CASSQRYGGRTDTQYF. Combining the CDR3 with reference TRBV14 and TRBJ2-3 gives the whole variable domain EAGVTQFPSHSVIEKGQTVTLRCDPISGHDNLYWYRRVMGKEIKFLLHFVKESKQDESGMPNNRFLAERTGGTYSTLKVQPAELEDSGVYFCASSQRYGGRTDTQYFGPGTRLTVL.

The CDR3 nucleotides read TGTGCCAGCAGTTACGGGTCCACGGGCACCGGGGAGCTGTTTTTT. Its protein product is CASSYGSTGTGELFF. The gene calls are TRBV6-6 and TRBJ2-2, with unresolved D. The CDR3 totals 15 residues. Germline values: CDR1 MNHNY, CDR2 SVGAGI (reference sequence). V lost 2 bases and J lost 4, with 11 bases in between.

This chain connects TRBV6-1 to TRBJ2-7, with D possibly TRBD1 on 6 matching bases. Trimming shortened V by 10 bases and J by 5 bases, and 18 bases separated the two germline ends. The CDR3 has 13 residues. Germline CDR1 is MNHNS and CDR2 is SASEGT. DNA for the CDR3: TGTGCCATTGACAGGTCCCTGGGGAACGAGCAGTACTTC. Encoded protein: CAIDRSLGNEQYF.

This clone was counted a few times. The CDR3 DNA sequence: TGTGCCTGGAGACCACCCTTTAGGTTCGATACGCAGTATTTT. It specifies CAWRPPFRFDTQYF. The J gene is TRBJ2-3, the V gene TRBV30, with D unresolved. Trimming shortened V by 3 bases and J by 6 bases, and 16 bases separated the two germline ends. CDR3 length: 14 amino acids. From germline, CDR1 is GTSNPN and CDR2 SVGIG (reference sequence). The full variable domain, in which reference TRBV30 and TRBJ2-3 provide the parts outside the CDR3, is SQTIHQWPATLVQPVGSPLSLECTVEGTSNPNLYWYRQAAGRGLQLLFYSVGIGQISSEVPQNLSASRPQDRQFILSSKKLLLSDSGFYLCAWRPPFRFDTQYFGPGTRLTVL.

A few counts support this clone. The chain carries TRBV30 and TRBJ2-5, with 7 bases that match TRBD1. With V trimmed by 0 bases and J by 4 bases, 5 bases remained unmatched. CDR3 length: 14 residues. Germline values: CDR1 GTSNPN, CDR2 SVGIG (reference sequence). The CDR3 DNA is TGTGCCTGGAGTGTACTGGCAGGGGGAGAGACCCAGTACTTC. Translated: CAWSVLAGGETQYF.

Details on this clone: The sample contains more than one DNA sequence encoding this CDR3. This chain joins TRBV18 and TRBJ1-5; D is undetermined. The CDR3 runs 14 residues. Trimming shortened V by 3 bases and J by 0 bases, and 6 bases separated the two germline ends. The germline V gene encodes CDR1 KGHSH and CDR2 LQKENI. The CDR3 loop reads CASSPRDSNQPQHF. The CDR3 DNA reads as TGTGCCAGCTCACCGCGAGATAGCAATCAGCCCCAGCATTTT.

Points on this clone: Other nucleotide sequences from this sample produce the same CDR3. The V and J genes are TRBV7-9 and TRBJ2-5; D is perhaps TRBD1 (5 bases). Germline values: CDR1 SEHNR, CDR2 FQNEAQ (reference sequence). Trimming pared 2 bases from V and 4 bases from J, leaving 8 bases between. The CDR3 is made up of 13 amino acids. In DNA form, the CDR3 reads TGTGCCAGCAGCTTACAGGGTTTAGAGACCCAGTACTTC. Amino acid sequence: CASSLQGLETQYF.

As for this clone: An end of the junction does not agree with germline; a read error may underlie this. The chain recombines TRBV9 with TRBJ2-3; TRBD2 matches 9 bases. This CDR3 has 15 amino acids. Germline loops: CDR1 SGDLS, CDR2 YYNGEE. The CDR3 DNA reads as TGTGCCAGCAGCGTAGCGGGGACTAGCATAGATACGCAGTATTTT. Protein product: CASSVAGTSIDTQYF. The entire variable domain, with the rest obtained from reference TRBV9 and TRBJ2-3, is as follows: DSGVTQTPKHLITATGQRVTLRCSPRSGDLSVYWYQQSLDQGLQFLIQYYNGEERAKGNILERFSAQQFPDLHSELNLSSLELGDSALYFCASSVAGTSIDTQYFGPGTRLTVL.

The genes are TRBV7-9 and TRBJ2-5; 8 bases match TRBD1. V lost 5 bases to trimming and J lost 5 bases; unmatched junction nucleotides: 4. The CDR3 covers 13 residues. In germline, CDR1 is SEHNR, CDR2 FQNEAQ (reference sequence). CDR3 nucleotides: TGTGCCAGCAGCCCGGACAGGGATGAGACCCAGTACTTC. It is translated as CASSPDRDETQYF.

This clone was counted only a few times. The chain combines TRBV29-1 with TRBJ2-7; 9 bases align to TRBD1. This CDR3 contains 14 residues. Germline V gene data show CDR1 as SQVTM and CDR2 as ANQGSEA. V shed 4 bases and J 6 bases; nucleotides not matched to a gene: 10. In DNA, the CDR3 is TGCAGCGTTGGGTCGGACAGGGGATGGCGCGAGCAGTACTTC. This gives the protein CSVGSDRGWREQYF.

This clone was seen more than once but under ten times. This rearrangement joins TRBV11-2 to TRBJ2-3, with no clear D. The CDR3 runs 16 residues. Trimming took off 1 base at V and 2 bases at J, with 13 bases between the two ends. Germline assignment: CDR1 SGHAT and CDR2 FQNNGV. In DNA form, the CDR3 reads TGTGCCAGCAGCTTAGGAACACTCGTTGTCACAGATACGCAGTATTTT. Protein product: CASSLGTLVVTDTQYF.

This clone occurred a few times. The chain carries TRBV2 and TRBJ1-1; D is uncertain. The germline V gene encodes CDR1 SNHLY and CDR2 FYNNEI. This CDR3 has 14 amino acids. V was cut by 0 bases and J by 1 base, with 6 bases left in between. The CDR3 DNA follows: TGTGCCAGCAGTGAAGCGAGGAGGAACACTGAAGCTTTCTTT. Its protein product is CASSEARRNTEAFF.

CDR3 DNA: TGTGCCAGCAGTTTGGGCTTGACAGATACGCAGTATTTT. It encodes CASSLGLTDTQYF. V usage is TRBV27 and J usage is TRBJ2-3, with D uncertain. CDR1 is MNHEY and CDR2 is SMNVEV in the germline V gene (reference sequence). V lost 3 bases and J lost 3, with 7 bases in between. The CDR3 is 13 residues long.

A few counts support this clone. The chain couples TRBV20-1 to TRBJ2-7, with D possibly matching TRBD1 (5 bases). The germline V gene encodes CDR1 DFQATT and CDR2 SNEGSKA (reference sequence). CDR3 length: 11 amino acids. Deletions cut 3 bases from V and 6 bases from J, with 9 bases between. The CDR3 here is CSARSRVEQYF. For the CDR3, the DNA is TGCAGTGCTAGGTCCAGGGTCGAGCAGTACTTC.

The CDR3: CASSLQRGVDTQYF. CDR3 coding DNA: TGTGCCAGCAGCTTACAGCGGGGGGTGGATACGCAGTATTTT. The V and J genes are TRBV13 and TRBJ2-3; TRBD2 matches 9 bases. The germline CDR1 and CDR2 sequences are PRHDT and FYEKMQ (reference sequence). This CDR3 spans 14 amino acids. Germline trimming cut 2 bases from V and 6 bases from J; bases unmatched to any gene: 3.

This clone has a handful of counts. The CDR3 coding sequence is TGTGCTATCCGGACGGCCGGCTCTGGGGCCAACGTCCTGACTTTC. It translates to CAIRTAGSGANVLTF. This rearrangement joins TRBV6-1 to TRBJ2-6; D is uncertain. Germline V gene data show CDR1 as MNHNS and CDR2 as SASEGT. This CDR3 is 15 amino acids long.

This clone turned up a few times. The gene calls are TRBV7-2 and TRBJ2-2; a weak D match, TRBD1 (5 bases). Between the trimmed V and J ends, which lost 2 bases and 3 bases, there was a span of 10 bases. The CDR3 has 15 amino acids. In germline, CDR1 is SGHTA, CDR2 FQGNSA. The CDR3 loop is CASSLYDSYTGELFF. The CDR3 DNA reads TGTGCCAGCAGCTTATATGACAGCTACACCGGGGAGCTGTTTTTT. Based on the CDR3 plus reference TRBV7-2 and TRBJ2-2, the full variable domain is GAGVSQSPSNKVTEKGKDVELRCDPISGHTALYWYRQSLGQGLEFLIYFQGNSAPDKSGLPSDRFSAERTGGSVSTLTIQRTQQEDSAVYLCASSLYDSYTGELFFGEGSRLTVL.

This clone was observed a few times. This sequence joins TRBV29-1 and TRBJ2-1, with no clear D. From germline, CDR1 is SQVTM and CDR2 ANQGSEA. Trimming took 8 bases from V and 0 from J, leaving 17 bases between them. The CDR3 runs 15 residues. In DNA form, the CDR3 reads TGCAGCATCGCCCGCGAGGACCGCTCCTACAATGAGCAGTTCTTC. This sequence encodes CSIAREDRSYNEQFF.

This clone was recorded only once. In nucleotides, the CDR3 is TGTGCCAGCAGCTTATACACTAGCAATGAGCAGTTCTTC. Translation gives CASSLYTSNEQFF. The chain has TRBV7-2 and TRBJ2-1, with D tentatively TRBD2 (5 bases). Germline V CDR1 and CDR2: SGHTA, FQGNSA. Trimming pared 2 bases from V and 6 bases from J, leaving 8 bases between. This CDR3 spans 13 amino acids.

CDR3 in amino acids: CASSPERGGSDTQYF. The CDR3 bases are TGCGCCAGCAGCCCCGAGCGGGGGGGCTCAGATACGCAGTATTTT. V usage is TRBV5-1 and J usage is TRBJ2-3; 10 bases fit TRBD2. The germline V gene encodes CDR1 SGHRS and CDR2 YFSETQ. CDR3 length: 15 residues. V lost 4 bases, J lost 4 bases, and 6 bases stayed unmatched.

The chain couples TRBV7-2 to TRBJ2-7; no clear D gene. The CDR3 covers 12 residues. Trimming pared 4 bases from V and 4 bases from J, leaving 8 bases between. Germline values: CDR1 SGHTA, CDR2 FQGNSA. The chain's CDR3 is CASSSVRYEQYF. The CDR3 DNA is TGTGCCAGCAGCTCCGTTCGGTACGAGCAGTACTTC. The entire variable domain, with the rest obtained from reference TRBV7-2 and TRBJ2-7, is as follows: GAGVSQSPSNKVTEKGKDVELRCDPISGHTALYWYRQSLGQGLEFLIYFQGNSAPDKSGLPSDRFSAERTGGSVSTLTIQRTQQEDSAVYLCASSSVRYEQYFGPGTRLTVT.

The chain has TRBV4-1 and TRBJ2-2; 10 nucleotides line up with TRBD2. V shed 3 bases and J 4 bases; nucleotides not matched to a gene: 5. Germline V gene sequence: CDR1 MGHRA, CDR2 YSYEKL. The CDR3 is made up of 16 amino acids. The CDR3 DNA follows: TGCGCCAGCAGCCATTCCGGGACTAGCGTCACCGGGGAGCTGTTTTTT. Amino acid sequence: CASSHSGTSVTGELFF.

This clone was seen only a few times. This sequence joins TRBV30 and TRBJ2-3, with D unresolved. Germline CDR1 GTSNPN, CDR2 SVGIG (reference sequence). The CDR3 is 13 amino acids. V was shortened by 3 bases and J by 6 bases, with 13 bases between the two germline ends. The CDR3 spells CAWRPGSFDTQYF. CDR3 nucleotides: TGTGCCTGGAGGCCCGGGTCTTTTGATACGCAGTATTTT.

Regarding this clone: The sample has other DNA sequences that encode this CDR3 too. The chain uses TRBV30 and TRBJ2-7, with D maybe TRBD2 (5 bases). V gave up 5 bases and J gave up 0 bases, with 5 bases separating them. This CDR3 comprises 11 residues. Germline V gene sequence: CDR1 GTSNPN, CDR2 SVGIG (reference sequence). The DNA for the CDR3 is TGTGCCTGGGAGGGCTCCTACGAGCAGTACTTC. Translation: CAWEGSYEQYF.

The chain carries TRBV5-1 and TRBJ2-7; TRBD1 matches at 9 bases. The length of the CDR3 is 14 residues. Trimming at V came to 4 bases and at J to 6 bases, leaving 8 bases not matched to a gene. Germline assignment: CDR1 SGHRS and CDR2 YFSETQ. CDR3 nucleotides: TGCGCCAGCAGCCCTAGGACAGGGGTCGCCGAGCAGTACTTC. Its translation is CASSPRTGVAEQYF.

This chain links TRBV7-2 with TRBJ1-5; TRBD1 is a possible D gene (6 bases). Germline-derived CDR1 and CDR2 are SGHTA and FQGNSA. Trimming pared 3 bases from V and 4 bases from J, leaving 10 bases between. This CDR3 contains 14 residues. The CDR3 here is CASSLGAVNQPQHF. The CDR3 DNA reads as TGTGCCAGCAGCTTGGGGGCCGTTAATCAGCCCCAGCATTTT.

The chain carries TRBV15 and TRBJ2-3, with D possibly TRBD2 on 6 matching bases. Trimming pared 0 bases from V and 0 bases from J, leaving 10 bases between. The CDR3 runs 16 residues. Germline V gene data show CDR1 as LNHNV and CDR2 as YYDKDF (reference sequence). CDR3 region: CATSRDTGDSTDTQYF. Here the CDR3 DNA reads TGTGCCACCAGCAGAGATACGGGAGATAGCACAGATACGCAGTATTTT. Looking up the rest from reference TRBV15 and TRBJ2-3 gives the full variable domain: DAMVIQNPRYQVTQFGKPVTLSCSQTLNHNVMYWYQQKSSQAPKLLFHYYDKDFNNEADTPDNFQSRRPNTSFCFLDIRSPGLGDTAMYLCATSRDTGDSTDTQYFGPGTRLTVL.

This chain connects TRBV7-9 to TRBJ2-3; 11 bases agree with TRBD2. After removal of 4 bases from V and 6 bases from J, the junction contained 3 bases not matched to a gene. The V gene's germline CDR1 is SEHNR and CDR2 FQNEAQ (reference sequence). The CDR3 runs to 14 residues. CDR3 loop: CASSSTSGTDTQYF. The CDR3 DNA reads TGTGCCAGCAGCTCGACTAGCGGGACGGATACGCAGTATTTT.